These T cell receptor beta chains were read from a single sample in a study of blood T cell repertoires in COVID-19. Generated by immunoSEQ multiplex PCR, the TCRdb table keeps only in-frame clones and is missing some. Among over 200,000 clones listed, 65% to 85% were seen once. Sequencing input: peripheral blood. Receptor source: a woman in her 50s with acute or convalescent COVID-19. Each CDR3 is given without its conserved first and last residue.

TRBJ1-2	TRBV2	9	AGGEVYGYT
TRBJ1-5	TRBV25-1	14	ASSPRCVRGNQPQH
TRBJ2-1	TRBV5-4	11	ASSWNLDNEQF
TRBJ2-1	TRBV9	15	ASSVATGKSSYNEQF
TRBJ1-2	TRBV28	13	ASSSTGGLRYGYT
TRBJ2-1	TRBV11-2	12	ASRTGLSNNEQF
TRBJ2-1	TRBV28	11	ASSSSRYNEQF
TRBJ2-1	TRBV30	11	AWGTGMGSEQF
TRBJ1-4	TRBV5-5	11	ASSLQGNEKLF
TRBJ2-5	TRBV13	14	ASSNTRAGVGETQY
TRBJ2-1	TRBV18	15	ASSPRQGLSSYNEQF
TRBJ2-7	TRBV5-6	13	ASSSMGTSTYEQY
TRBJ2-2	TRBV9	11	ASRKAGTGELF
TRBJ2-1	TRBV13	15	ASSSLQGAGAYNEQF
TRBJ2-1	TRBV3-1/TRBV3-2	16	ASSQGLAGRRFGHEQF
TRBJ2-5	TRBV4-1	13	ASSPNGEFQETQY
TRBJ2-3	TRBV6-1	13	ASSDGGASTDTQY
TRBJ1-3	TRBV19	14	ASSIAEGAPGNTIY
TRBJ2-7	TRBV6-5	12	ASSPLAGVYEQY
TRBJ2-7	TRBV19	12	AAGTGGQSYEQY
TRBJ2-6	TRBV5-1	13	ASRYDTTGANVLT
TRBJ2-7	TRBV6-4	15	ASSDCRLAGGPYEQY
TRBJ2-5	TRBV6-5	12	ASSFGTRGETQY
TRBJ2-7	TRBV7-9	11	ASSPDGGHEQY
TRBJ2-2	TRBV28	13	ASSFTRPNTGELF
TRBJ2-1	TRBV20-1	9	SVSELAWQF
TRBJ1-4	TRBV6-5	13	ASTQAPGGIEKLF
TRBJ2-5	TRBV7-9	13	ASSLEAGNKETQY
TRBJ2-1	TRBV7-3	16	ASSLSGGASGPYNEQF
TRBJ1-2	TRBV5-1	15	ASSLGRRESVGTGYT
TRBJ2-3	TRBV14	14	ASSHFTEQGTDTQY
TRBJ2-5	TRBV24-1	13	ATSPTSGGPETQY
TRBJ2-5	TRBV7-9	17	ASSLSGGLVPPYQETQY
TRBJ2-1	TRBV28	13	ASSSSGRIYNEQF
TRBJ2-1	TRBV11-2	12	ASSLGRLYNEQF
TRBJ2-1	TRBV7-2	12	ASSLLAGVDEQF
TRBJ2-1	TRBV28	13	ASSSPGGLSNEQF
TRBJ2-1	TRBV6-5	12	ASSPQGYSDEQF
TRBJ1-6	TRBV14	12	ASSQEWARSPLH
TRBJ2-1	TRBV14	14	ASSQLGAGTYNEQF
TRBJ2-7	TRBV4-1	13	ASSQARREAHEQY
TRBJ1-1	TRBV3-1/TRBV3-2	11	ASSQAKGTEAF
TRBJ2-7	TRBV6-5	13	ASSYSGSGSYEQY
TRBJ2-1	TRBV12-5	13	ASAPTSGAYNEQF
TRBJ1-1	TRBV15	11	ATSIGPNTEAF
TRBJ2-1	TRBV9	12	ASSPTSVINEQF
TRBJ2-3	TRBV28	13	ASSPPGQTTDTQY
TRBJ1-2	TRBV5-4	10	ASSSGGYGYT
TRBJ2-1	TRBV5-1	11	ASTRSGGDEQF
TRBJ1-2	TRBV28	11	ASSLVHHGDYT
TRBJ1-2	TRBV28	12	ASKLGPTVDGYT
TRBJ2-5	TRBV15	16	ATSRDLVGTSGQETQY